These T cell receptor beta chains were read from a single sample in a study of PD-1 blockade in classical Hodgkin lymphoma. Assay: immunoSEQ multiplex PCR; the TCRdb copy retains only in-frame clones and omits some. The data show 25,000 to 35,000 clones, 85% seen once. The sequenced sample was CD4+ T cells from blood, obtained at baseline. The receptors derive from a human donor with classical Hodgkin lymphoma. Each CDR3 is given without its conserved first and last residue.

>TRBV7-2|TRBJ2-1
ASSLSALAGRVNEQF
>TRBV30|TRBJ1-6
AWREEGGSPLH
>TRBV28|TRBJ2-1
ASSLIRNEQF
>TRBV6-5|TRBJ2-2
ASSLSANTGELF
>TRBV19|TRBJ1-1
ASSIGTGTLNTEAF
>TRBV9|TRBJ2-5
ASSVSSGTGLTGETQY
>TRBV5-4|TRBJ2-1
ASSSAGLVREQF
>TRBV28|TRBJ2-7
ASSLTSGRAYEQY
>TRBV28|TRBJ2-3
ASSARQGLTSTDTQY
>TRBV7-9|TRBJ2-7
ASSRDSWTGEQY
>TRBV29-1|TRBJ2-5
SVVQNRPRRQETQY
>TRBV4-1|TRBJ2-1
ASSQDQGVIYNEQF
>TRBV30|TRBJ2-7
AWSEGTVSYEQY
>TRBV19|TRBJ2-3
ASSIGGTDTQY
>TRBV29-1|TRBJ2-5
SVGRALETQY
>TRBV10-3|TRBJ1-1
AISSIAEPTMNTEAF
>TRBV2|TRBJ2-7
ASSPTDYEQY
>TRBV7-2|TRBJ1-1
ASSSRSRGSRSEAF
>TRBV11-2|TRBJ1-5
ASSLGAGGRGNQPQH
>TRBV4-1|TRBJ1-2
ASSPGTVSYYGYT
>TRBV10-3|TRBJ1-3
AISDSKASGNTIY
>TRBV5-6|TRBJ2-1
ASSLAQLAGYNEQF
>TRBV7-9|TRBJ1-5
ASSSNGAGQPQH
>TRBV28|TRBJ2-7
ASSGVRRTYEQY
>TRBV6-5|TRBJ2-2
ASSYEGVLAGELF
>TRBV6-1|TRBJ2-1
ASSTSGYNEQF
>TRBV5-1|TRBJ1-6
ASSLVPGYNSPLH
>TRBV7-9|TRBJ2-2
ASSNALREGPGGELF
>TRBV10-3|TRBJ2-1
AISSGTGDSYNEQF
>TRBV19|TRBJ1-1
ASSIGTSVATEAF
>TRBV14|TRBJ1-2
ASSPLSDNYGYT
>TRBV18|TRBJ1-1
ASSPLAGVGMNTEAF
>TRBV18|TRBJ1-3
ASSPPTGTAGNTIY
>TRBV10-3|TRBJ1-1
AIRQGWDTEAF
>TRBV14|TRBJ1-5
ASSQEDGKNNQPQH
>TRBV6-5|TRBJ1-1
ASSTGQGGTEAF
>TRBV28|TRBJ1-3
ASLRRTSGFSGNTIY
>TRBV5-6|TRBJ2-7
ASSLVAGGLSSYEQY
>TRBV30|TRBJ1-1
AWADRLVMNTEAF
>TRBV5-1|TRBJ1-4
ASSLEGMANEKLF
>TRBV19|TRBJ1-2
ASSIKINYGYT
>TRBV7-6|TRBJ2-1
ASSPKSGLAGGPGNEQF
>TRBV29-1|TRBJ2-3
SGTGTSVDTQY